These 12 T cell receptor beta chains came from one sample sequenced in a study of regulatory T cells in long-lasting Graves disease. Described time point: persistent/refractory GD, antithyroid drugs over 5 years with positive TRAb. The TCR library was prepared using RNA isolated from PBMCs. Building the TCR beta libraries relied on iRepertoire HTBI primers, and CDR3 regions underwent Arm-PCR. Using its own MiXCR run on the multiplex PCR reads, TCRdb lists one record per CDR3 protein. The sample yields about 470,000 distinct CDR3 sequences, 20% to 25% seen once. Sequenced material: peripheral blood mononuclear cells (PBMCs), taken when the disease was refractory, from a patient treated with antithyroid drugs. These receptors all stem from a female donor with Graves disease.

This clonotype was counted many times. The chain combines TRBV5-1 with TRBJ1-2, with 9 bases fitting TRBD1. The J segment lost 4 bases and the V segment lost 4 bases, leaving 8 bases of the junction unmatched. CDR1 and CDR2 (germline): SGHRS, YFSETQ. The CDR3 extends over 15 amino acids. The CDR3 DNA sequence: TGCGCCAGCAGCATTACAGGGGGCGCCGGCTATGGCTACACCTTC. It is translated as CASSITGGAGYGYTF.

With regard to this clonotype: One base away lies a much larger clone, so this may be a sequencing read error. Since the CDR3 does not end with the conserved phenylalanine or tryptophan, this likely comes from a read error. This CDR3 reads CSAREPRTGGSYEQYL. Here the CDR3 DNA reads TGCAGTGCTAGAGAACCGAGGACAGGGGGCAGCTACGAGCAGTACCTC. This chain connects TRBV20-1 to TRBJ2-7, with 11 bases identical to TRBD1. Trimming cost V 0 bases and J 3 bases; bases outside gene matches: 7. The CDR3 runs 16 residues. Germline CDR1 and CDR2: DFQATT and SNEGSKA (reference sequence).

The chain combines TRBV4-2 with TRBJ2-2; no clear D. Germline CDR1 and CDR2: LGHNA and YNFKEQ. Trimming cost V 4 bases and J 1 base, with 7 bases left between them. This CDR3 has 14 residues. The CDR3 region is CASSPTMNTGELFF. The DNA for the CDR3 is TGTGCCAGCAGCCCGACCATGAACACCGGGGAGCTGTTTTTT.

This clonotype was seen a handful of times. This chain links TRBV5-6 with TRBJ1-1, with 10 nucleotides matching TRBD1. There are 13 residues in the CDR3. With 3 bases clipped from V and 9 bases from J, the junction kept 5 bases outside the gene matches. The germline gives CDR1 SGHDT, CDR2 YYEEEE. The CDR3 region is CASSSGQGFKAFF. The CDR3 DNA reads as TGTGCCAGCAGCTCGGGACAGGGGTTCAAAGCTTTCTTT. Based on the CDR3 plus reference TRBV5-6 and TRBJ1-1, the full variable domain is DAGVTQSPTHLIKTRGQQVTLRCSPKSGHDTVSWYQQALGQGPQFIFQYYEEEERQRGNFPDRFSGHQFPNYSSELNVNALLLGDSALYLCASSSGQGFKAFFGQGTRLTVV.

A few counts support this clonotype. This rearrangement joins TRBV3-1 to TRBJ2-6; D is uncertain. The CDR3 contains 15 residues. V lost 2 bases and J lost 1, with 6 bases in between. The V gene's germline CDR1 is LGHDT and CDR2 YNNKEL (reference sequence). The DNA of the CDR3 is TGTGCCAGCAGCCAAAGTTCTTCTGGGGCCAACGTCCTGACTTTC. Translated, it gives CASSQSSSGANVLTF.

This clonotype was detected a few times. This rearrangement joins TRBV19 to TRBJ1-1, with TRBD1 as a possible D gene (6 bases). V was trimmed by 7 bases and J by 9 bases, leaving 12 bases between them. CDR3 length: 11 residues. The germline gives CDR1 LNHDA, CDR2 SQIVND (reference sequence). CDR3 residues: CASITGGQAFF. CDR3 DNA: TGTGCCAGTATTACCGGGGGCCAAGCTTTCTTT.

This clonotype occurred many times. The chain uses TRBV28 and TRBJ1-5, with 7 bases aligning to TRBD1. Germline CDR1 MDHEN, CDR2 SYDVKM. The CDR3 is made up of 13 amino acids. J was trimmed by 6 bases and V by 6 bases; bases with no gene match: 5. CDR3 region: CASRPGGSQPQHF. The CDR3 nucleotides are TGTGCCAGCAGGCCAGGGGGAAGTCAGCCCCAGCATTTT. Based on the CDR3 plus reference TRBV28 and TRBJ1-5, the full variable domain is DVKVTQSSRYLVKRTGEKVFLECVQDMDHENMFWYRQDPGLGLRLIYFSYDVKMKEKGDIPEGYSVSREKKERFSLILESASTNQTSMYLCASRPGGSQPQHFGDGTRLSIL.

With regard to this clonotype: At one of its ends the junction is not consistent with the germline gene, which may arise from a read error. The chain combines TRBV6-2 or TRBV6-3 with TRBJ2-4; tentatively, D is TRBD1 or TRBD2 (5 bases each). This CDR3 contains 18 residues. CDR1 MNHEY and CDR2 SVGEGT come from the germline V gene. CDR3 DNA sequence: TGTGCCAGCAGTGACTCTCCCTTTCTCGAAGGGACGAAAAACATTCAGTACTTC. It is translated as CASSDSPFLEGTKNIQYF.

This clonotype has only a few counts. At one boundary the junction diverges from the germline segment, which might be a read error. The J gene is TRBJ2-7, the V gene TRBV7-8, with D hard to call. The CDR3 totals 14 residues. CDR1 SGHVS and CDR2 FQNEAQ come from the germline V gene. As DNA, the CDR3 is TGTACCAGCAGCTTTGGGTCAGAACCCTACGAGCAGTACTTC. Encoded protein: CTSSFGSEPYEQYF.

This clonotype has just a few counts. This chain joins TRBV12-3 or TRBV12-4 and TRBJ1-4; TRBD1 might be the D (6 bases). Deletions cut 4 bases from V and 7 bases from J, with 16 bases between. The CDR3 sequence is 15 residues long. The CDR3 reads CASSSEQGTGEKLFF. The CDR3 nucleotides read TGTGCCAGCAGTTCTGAACAGGGTACCGGTGAAAAACTGTTTTTT.

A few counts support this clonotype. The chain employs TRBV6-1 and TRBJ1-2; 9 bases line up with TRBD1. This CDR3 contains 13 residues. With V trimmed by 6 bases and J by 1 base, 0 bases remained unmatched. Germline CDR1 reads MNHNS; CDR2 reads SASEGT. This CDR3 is CASRTGGNYGYTF. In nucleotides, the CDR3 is TGTGCCAGCAGGACAGGGGGTAACTATGGCTACACCTTC.

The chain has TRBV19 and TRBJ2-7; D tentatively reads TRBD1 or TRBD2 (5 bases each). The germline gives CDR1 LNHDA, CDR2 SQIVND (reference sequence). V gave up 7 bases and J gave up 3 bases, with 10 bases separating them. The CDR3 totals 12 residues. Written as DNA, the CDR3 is TGTGCCAGTATGGGACGGAACTACGAGCAGTACTTC. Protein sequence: CASMGRNYEQYF.